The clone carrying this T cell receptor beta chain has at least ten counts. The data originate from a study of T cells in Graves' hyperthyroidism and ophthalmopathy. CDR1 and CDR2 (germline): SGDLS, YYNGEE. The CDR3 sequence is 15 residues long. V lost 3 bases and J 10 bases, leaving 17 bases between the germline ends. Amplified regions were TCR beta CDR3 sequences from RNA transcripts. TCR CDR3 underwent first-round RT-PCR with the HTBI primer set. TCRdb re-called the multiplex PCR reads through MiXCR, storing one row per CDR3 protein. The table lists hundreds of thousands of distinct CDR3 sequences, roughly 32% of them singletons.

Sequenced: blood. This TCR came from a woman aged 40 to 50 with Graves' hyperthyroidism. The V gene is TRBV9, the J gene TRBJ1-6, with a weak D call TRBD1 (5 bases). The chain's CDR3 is CASSASGTLYSPLHF. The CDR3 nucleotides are TGTGCCAGCAGCGCATCCGGGACGCTATACTCACCCCTCCACTTT.